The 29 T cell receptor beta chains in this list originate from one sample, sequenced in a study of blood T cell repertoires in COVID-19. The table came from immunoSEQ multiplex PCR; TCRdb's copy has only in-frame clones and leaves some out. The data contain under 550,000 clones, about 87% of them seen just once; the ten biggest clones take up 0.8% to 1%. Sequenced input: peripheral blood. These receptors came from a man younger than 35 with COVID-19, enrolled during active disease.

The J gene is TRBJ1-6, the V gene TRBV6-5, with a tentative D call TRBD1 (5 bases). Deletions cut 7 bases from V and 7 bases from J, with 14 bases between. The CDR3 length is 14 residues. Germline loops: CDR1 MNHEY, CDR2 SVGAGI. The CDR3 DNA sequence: TGTGCCAGCAAAGAAGGGGCGGAAAATTCACCCCTCCACTTT. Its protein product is CASKEGAENSPLHF.

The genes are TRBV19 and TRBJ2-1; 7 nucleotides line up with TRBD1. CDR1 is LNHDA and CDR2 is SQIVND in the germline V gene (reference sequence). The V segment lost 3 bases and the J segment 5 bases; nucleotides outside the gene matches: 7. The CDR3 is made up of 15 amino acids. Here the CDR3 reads CASSIRGTVDNEQFF. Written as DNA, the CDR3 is TGTGCCAGTAGTATCAGGGGGACCGTAGACAATGAGCAGTTCTTC. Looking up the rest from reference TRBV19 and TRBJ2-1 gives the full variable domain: DGGITQSPKYLFRKEGQNVTLSCEQNLNHDAMYWYRQDPGQGLRLIYYSQIVNDFQKGDIAEGYSVSREKKESFPLTVTSAQKNPTAFYLCASSIRGTVDNEQFFGPGTRLTVL.

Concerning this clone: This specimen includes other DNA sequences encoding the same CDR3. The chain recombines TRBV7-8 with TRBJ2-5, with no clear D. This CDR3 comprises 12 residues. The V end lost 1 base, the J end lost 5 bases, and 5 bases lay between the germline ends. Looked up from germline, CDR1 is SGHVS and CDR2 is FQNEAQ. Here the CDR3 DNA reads TGTGCCAGCAGCTTAGTCTCGGAGACCCAGTACTTC. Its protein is CASSLVSETQYF.

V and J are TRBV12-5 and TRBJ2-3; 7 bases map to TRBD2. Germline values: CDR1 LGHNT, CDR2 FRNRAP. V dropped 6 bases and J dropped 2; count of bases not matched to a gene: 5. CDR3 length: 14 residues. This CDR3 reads CASGWRETTDTQYF. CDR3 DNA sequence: TGTGCTAGTGGCTGGCGGGAGACCACAGATACGCAGTATTTT.

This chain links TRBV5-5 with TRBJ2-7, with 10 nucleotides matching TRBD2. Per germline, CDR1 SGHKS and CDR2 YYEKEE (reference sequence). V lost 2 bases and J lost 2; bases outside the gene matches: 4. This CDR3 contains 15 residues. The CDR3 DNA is TGTGCCAGCAGCTTTAGGACTAGCGGCACCTACGAGCAGTACTTC. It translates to CASSFRTSGTYEQYF.

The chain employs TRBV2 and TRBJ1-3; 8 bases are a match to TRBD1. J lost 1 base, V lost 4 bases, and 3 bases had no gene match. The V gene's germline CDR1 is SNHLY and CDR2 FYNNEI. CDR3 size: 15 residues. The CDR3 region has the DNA TGTGCCAGCAGTGGACAGGGGAGTTCTGGAAACACCATATATTTT. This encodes CASSGQGSSGNTIYF.

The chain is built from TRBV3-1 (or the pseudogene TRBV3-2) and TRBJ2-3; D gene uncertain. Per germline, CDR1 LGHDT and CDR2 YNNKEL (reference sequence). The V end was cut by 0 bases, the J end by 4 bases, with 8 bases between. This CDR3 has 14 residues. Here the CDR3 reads CASSQEDAADTQYF. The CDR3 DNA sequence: TGTGCCAGCAGCCAAGAAGATGCAGCAGATACGCAGTATTTT.

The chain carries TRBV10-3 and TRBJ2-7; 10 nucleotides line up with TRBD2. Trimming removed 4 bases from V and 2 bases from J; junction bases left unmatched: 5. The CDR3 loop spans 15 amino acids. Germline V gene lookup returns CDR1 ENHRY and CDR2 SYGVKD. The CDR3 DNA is TGTGCCATCAGTGCCAGTACTAGCGGGGCCTACGAGCAGTACTTC. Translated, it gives CAISASTSGAYEQYF.

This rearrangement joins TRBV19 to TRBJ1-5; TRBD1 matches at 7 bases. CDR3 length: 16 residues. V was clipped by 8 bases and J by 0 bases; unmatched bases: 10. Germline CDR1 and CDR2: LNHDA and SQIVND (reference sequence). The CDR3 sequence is CASWDSLLISNQPQHF. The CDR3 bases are TGTGCCAGTTGGGACAGCTTATTAATTAGCAATCAGCCCCAGCATTTT.

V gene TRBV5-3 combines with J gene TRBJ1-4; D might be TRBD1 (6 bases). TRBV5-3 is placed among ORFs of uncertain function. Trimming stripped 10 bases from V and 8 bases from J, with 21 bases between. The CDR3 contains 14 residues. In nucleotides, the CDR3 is TGTGCCCGGGCGGGTCAGGGGAAACGAGAAAAACTGTTTTTT. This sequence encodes CARAGQGKREKLFF.

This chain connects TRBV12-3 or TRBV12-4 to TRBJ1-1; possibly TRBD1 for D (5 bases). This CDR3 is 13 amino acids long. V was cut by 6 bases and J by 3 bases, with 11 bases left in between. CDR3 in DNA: TGTGCCAGCAGCCCGGGAGGGGACACTGAAGCTTTCTTT. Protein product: CASSPGGDTEAFF.

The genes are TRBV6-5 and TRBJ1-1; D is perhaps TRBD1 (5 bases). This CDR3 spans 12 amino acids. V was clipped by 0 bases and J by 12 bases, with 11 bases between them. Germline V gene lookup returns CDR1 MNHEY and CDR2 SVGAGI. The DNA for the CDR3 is TGTGCCAGCAGTTACTCGGGGGGTACGTCTTTCTTT. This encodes CASSYSGGTSFF.

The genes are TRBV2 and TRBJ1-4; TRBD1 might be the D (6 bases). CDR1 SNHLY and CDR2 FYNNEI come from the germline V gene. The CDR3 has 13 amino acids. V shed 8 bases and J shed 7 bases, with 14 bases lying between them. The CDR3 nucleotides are TGTGCCAGCCACACAGGGATAGGTGAAAAACTGTTTTTT. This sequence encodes CASHTGIGEKLFF.

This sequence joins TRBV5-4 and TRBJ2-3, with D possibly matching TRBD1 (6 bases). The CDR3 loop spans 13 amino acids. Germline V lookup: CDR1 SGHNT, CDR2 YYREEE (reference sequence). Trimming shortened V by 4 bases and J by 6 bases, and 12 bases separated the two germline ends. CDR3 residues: CASSTGTKDTQYF. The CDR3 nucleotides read TGTGCCAGCAGCACCGGGACAAAGGATACGCAGTATTTT.

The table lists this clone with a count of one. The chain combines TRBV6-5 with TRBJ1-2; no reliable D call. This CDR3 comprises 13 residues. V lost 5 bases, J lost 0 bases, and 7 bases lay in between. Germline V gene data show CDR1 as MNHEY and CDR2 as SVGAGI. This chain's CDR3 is CASSTGANYGYTF. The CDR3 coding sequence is TGTGCCAGCAGTACCGGAGCTAACTATGGCTACACCTTC.

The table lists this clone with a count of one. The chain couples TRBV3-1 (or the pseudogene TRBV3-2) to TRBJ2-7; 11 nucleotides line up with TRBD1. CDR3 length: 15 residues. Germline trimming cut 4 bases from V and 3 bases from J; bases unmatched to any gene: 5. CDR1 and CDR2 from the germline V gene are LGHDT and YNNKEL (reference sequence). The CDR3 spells CASSLLGTGGYEQYF. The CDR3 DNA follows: TGTGCCAGCAGCCTGCTAGGGACAGGGGGCTACGAGCAGTACTTC.

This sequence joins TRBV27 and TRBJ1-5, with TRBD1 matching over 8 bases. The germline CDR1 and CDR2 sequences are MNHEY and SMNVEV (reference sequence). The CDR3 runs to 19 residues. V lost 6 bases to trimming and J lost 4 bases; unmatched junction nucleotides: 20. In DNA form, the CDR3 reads TGTGCCAGCAGCCCGACCGGGACAGGAAGTCTCGGAGGAAATCAGCCCCAGCATTTT. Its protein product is CASSPTGTGSLGGNQPQHF.

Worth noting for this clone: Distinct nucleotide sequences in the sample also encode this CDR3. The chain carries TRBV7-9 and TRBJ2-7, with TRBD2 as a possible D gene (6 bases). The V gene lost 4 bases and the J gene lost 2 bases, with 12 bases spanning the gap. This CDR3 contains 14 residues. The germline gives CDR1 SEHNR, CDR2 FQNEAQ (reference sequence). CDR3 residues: CASSSRDSPYEQYF. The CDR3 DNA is TGTGCCAGCAGCTCCCGGGACTCCCCCTACGAGCAGTACTTC.

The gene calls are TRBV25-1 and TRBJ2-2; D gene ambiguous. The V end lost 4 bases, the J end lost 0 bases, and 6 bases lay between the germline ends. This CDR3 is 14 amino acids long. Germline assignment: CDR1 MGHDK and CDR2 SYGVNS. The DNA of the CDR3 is TGTGCCAGCAGTGCCAATTCGAACACCGGGGAGCTGTTTTTT. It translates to CASSANSNTGELFF.

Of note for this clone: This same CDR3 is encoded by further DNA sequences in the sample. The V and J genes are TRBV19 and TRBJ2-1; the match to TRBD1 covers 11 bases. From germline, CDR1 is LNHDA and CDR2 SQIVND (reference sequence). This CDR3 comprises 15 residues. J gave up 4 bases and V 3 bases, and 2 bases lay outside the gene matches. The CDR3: CASSIGDRGYNEQFF. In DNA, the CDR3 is TGTGCCAGTAGTATTGGGGACAGGGGGTACAATGAGCAGTTCTTC.

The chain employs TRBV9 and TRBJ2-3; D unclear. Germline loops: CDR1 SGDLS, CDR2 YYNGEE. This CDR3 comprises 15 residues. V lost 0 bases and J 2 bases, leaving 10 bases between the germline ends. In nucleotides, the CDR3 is TGTGCCAGCAGCGTAGGCGGAGCCCCCACAGATACGCAGTATTTT. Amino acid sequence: CASSVGGAPTDTQYF.

The CDR3 region is CASSPRGGAYYGYTF. CDR3 bases: TGTGCCAGCAGCCCTAGGGGGGGGGCGTACTATGGCTACACCTTC. The V gene is TRBV5-4, the J gene TRBJ1-2, with D maybe TRBD1 (6 bases). Trimming took off 4 bases at V and 3 bases at J, with 16 bases between the two ends. The V gene's germline CDR1 is SGHNT and CDR2 YYREEE (reference sequence). There are 15 residues in the CDR3.

The CDR3 sequence is CAGAGLAGSGELFF. The CDR3 nucleotides are TGTGCCGGCGCGGGACTAGCGGGATCCGGGGAGCTGTTTTTT. This sequence joins TRBV6-5 and TRBJ2-2; 13 bases are shared with TRBD2. The V gene end was trimmed by 11 bases and the J gene end by 6 bases; junction bases not matched to a gene: 6. The CDR3 has 14 amino acids. The V gene's germline CDR1 is MNHEY and CDR2 SVGAGI.

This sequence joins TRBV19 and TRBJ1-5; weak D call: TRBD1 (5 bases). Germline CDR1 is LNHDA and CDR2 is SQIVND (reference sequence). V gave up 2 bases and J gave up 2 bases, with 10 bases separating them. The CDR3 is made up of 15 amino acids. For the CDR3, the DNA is TGTGCCAGTAGTATAAGGGGTGTGGGCAATCAGCCCCAGCATTTT. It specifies CASSIRGVGNQPQHF.

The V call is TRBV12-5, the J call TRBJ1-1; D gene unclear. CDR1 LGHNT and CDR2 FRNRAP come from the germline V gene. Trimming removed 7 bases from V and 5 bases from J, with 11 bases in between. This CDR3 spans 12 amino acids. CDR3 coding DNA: TGTGCTAGTGTCGAGCGGTGGACTGAAGCTTTCTTT. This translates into CASVERWTEAFF.

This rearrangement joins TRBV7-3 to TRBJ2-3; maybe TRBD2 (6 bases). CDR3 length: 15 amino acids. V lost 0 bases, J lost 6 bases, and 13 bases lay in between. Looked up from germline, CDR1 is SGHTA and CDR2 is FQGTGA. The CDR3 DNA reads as TGTGCCAGCAGCTTAACTACAGGCCTAGCGGATACGCAGTATTTT. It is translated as CASSLTTGLADTQYF.

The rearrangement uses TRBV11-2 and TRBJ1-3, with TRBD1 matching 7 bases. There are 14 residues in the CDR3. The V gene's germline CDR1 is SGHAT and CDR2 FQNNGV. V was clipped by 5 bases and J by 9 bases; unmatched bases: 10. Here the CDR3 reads CASSGWGRGPTIYF. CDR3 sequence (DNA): TGTGCCAGCAGCGGATGGGGAAGGGGGCCCACCATATATTTT.

CDR3: CASSSSRDTEAFF. The CDR3 DNA sequence: TGTGCCAGCAGCTCATCCCGAGACACTGAAGCTTTCTTT. The chain is built from TRBV11-1 and TRBJ1-1; D is unresolved. The V and J ends lost 4 bases and 3 bases respectively, with 9 bases between them. CDR1 is SGHAT, CDR2 FQDESV, per germline (reference sequence). CDR3 length equals 13 residues.

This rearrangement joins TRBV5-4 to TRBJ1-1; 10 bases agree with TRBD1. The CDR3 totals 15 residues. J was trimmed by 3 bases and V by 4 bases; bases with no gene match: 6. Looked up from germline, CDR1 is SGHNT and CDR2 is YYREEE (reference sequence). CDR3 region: CASSPRQGADTEAFF. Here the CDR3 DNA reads TGTGCCAGCAGCCCCCGACAGGGGGCGGACACTGAAGCTTTCTTT.